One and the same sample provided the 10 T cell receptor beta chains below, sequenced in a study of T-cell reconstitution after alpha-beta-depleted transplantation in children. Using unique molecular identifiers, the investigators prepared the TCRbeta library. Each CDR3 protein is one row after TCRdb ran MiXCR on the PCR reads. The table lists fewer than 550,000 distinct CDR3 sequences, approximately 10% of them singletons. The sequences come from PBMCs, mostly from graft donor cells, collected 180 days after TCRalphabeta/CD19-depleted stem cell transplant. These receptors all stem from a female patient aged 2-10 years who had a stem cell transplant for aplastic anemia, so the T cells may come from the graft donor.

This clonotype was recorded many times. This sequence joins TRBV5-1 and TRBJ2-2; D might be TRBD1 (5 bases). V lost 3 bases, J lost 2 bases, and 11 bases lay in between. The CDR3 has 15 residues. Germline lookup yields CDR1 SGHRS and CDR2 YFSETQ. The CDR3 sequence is CASSSRGRNTGELFF. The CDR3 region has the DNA TGCGCCAGCAGCTCAAGGGGTCGCAACACCGGGGAGCTGTTTTTT.

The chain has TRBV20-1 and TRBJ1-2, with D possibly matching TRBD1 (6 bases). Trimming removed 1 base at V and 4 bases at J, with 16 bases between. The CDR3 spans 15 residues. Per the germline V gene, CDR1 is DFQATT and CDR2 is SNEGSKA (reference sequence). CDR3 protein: CSARVRGNIFYGYTF. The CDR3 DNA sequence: TGCAGTGCTAGAGTCAGGGGCAATATCTTCTATGGCTACACCTTC.

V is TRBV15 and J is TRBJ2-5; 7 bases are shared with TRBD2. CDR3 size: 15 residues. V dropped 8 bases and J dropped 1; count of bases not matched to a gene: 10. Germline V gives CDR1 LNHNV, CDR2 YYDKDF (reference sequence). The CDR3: CATVREGQVQETQYF. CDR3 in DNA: TGTGCCACCGTCAGGGAGGGCCAGGTCCAAGAGACCCAGTACTTC.

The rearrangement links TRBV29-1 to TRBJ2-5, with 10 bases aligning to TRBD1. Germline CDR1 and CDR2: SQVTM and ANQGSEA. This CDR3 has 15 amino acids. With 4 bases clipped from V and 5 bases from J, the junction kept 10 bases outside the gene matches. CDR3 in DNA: TGCAGCGTTGGATCTAGACAGGGGGCTTGGGAGACCCAGTACTTC. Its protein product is CSVGSRQGAWETQYF.

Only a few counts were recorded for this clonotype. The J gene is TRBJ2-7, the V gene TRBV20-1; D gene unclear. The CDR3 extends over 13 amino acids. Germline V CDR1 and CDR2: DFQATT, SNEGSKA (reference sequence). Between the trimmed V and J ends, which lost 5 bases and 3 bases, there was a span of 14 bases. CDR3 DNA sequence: TGCAGTGCTGGGGTCAGACGAGACTACGAGCAGTACTTC. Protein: CSAGVRRDYEQYF.

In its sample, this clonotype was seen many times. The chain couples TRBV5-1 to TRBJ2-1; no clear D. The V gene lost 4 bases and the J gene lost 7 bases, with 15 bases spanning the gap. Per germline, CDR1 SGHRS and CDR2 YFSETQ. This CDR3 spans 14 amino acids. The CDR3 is CASSKPDGRNEQFF. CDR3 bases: TGCGCCAGCAGCAAGCCGGACGGGCGGAATGAGCAGTTCTTC.

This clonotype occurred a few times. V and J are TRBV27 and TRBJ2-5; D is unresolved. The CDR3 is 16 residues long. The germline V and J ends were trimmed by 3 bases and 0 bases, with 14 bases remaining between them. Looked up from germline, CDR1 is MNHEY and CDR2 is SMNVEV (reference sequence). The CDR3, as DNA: TGTGCCAGCAGTTTGGAGCCTACCGGGTACCAAGAGACCCAGTACTTC. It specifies CASSLEPTGYQETQYF.

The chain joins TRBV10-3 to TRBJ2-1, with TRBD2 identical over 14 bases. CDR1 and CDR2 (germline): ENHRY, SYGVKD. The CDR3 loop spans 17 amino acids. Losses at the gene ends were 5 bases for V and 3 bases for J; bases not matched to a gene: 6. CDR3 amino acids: CAISQTSGRALYNEQFF. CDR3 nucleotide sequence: TGTGCCATCAGTCAGACTAGCGGGAGGGCCCTCTACAATGAGCAGTTCTTC.

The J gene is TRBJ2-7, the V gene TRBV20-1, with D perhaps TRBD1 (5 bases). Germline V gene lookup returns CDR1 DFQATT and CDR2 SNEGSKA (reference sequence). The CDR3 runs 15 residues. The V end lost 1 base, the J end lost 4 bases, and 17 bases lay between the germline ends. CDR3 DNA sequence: TGCAGTGCTAGAGTAGGGGCCAGCGTTAGATACGAGCAGTACTTC. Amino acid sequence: CSARVGASVRYEQYF.

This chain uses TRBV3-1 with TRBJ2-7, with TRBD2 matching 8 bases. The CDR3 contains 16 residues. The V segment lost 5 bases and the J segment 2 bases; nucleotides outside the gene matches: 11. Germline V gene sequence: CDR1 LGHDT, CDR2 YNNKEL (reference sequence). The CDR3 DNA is TGTGCCAGCAGCGACATTAGGGGGACTAGGGCCTACGAGCAGTACTTC. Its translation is CASSDIRGTRAYEQYF.